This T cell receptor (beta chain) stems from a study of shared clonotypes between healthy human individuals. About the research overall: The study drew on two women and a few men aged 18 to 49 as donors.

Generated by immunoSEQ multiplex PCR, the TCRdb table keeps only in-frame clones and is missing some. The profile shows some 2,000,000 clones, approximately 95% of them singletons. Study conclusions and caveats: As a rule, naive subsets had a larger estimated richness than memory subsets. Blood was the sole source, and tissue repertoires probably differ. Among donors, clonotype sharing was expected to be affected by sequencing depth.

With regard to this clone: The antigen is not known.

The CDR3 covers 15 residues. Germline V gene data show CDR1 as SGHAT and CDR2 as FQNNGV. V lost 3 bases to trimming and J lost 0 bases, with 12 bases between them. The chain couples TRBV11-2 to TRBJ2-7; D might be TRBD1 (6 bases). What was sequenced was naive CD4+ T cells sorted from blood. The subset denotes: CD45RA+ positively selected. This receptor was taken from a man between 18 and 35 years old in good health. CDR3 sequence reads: CASSFWGPASYEQYF. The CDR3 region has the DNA TGTGCCAGCAGCTTCTGGGGGCCCGCCTCCTACGAGCAGTACTTC.